This TCR beta chain comes out of a study of blood T cells in healthy people across ages. Overall study findings and caveats: TCR beta diversity tracked closely with naive T cell percentage. For the donors, CMV status was unknown and possibly confounded expanded clonotype changes.

Worth noting for this clonotype: Its specificity is unknown.

V shed 9 bases, J shed 0 bases, and the junction held 9 bases outside the gene matches. The V gene's germline CDR1 is SGHRS and CDR2 YFSETQ. The CDR3 has 15 residues. Caucasian individuals from Russia who were healthy and aged about 6 to 90 acted as donors. The authors ran a second PCR of 7 to 11 cycles using a sample-barcoded 5' primer and a J-beta primer mix. One entry per CDR3 protein, called by TCRdb with MiXCR from the 5' RACE reads. The table has more than 700,000 distinct CDR3 sequences, about 47% seen once. The chain is built from TRBV5-1 and TRBJ2-1, with 7 bases matching TRBD1. The sequencing input was blood. The receptor was derived from a man older than 75 in good health. Written as DNA, the CDR3 is TGCGCCACAAAACAGGGGTTGAACTCCTACAATGAGCAGTTCTTC. Amino acids: CATKQGLNSYNEQFF.